This entry lists 22 T cell receptor beta chains sequenced from one sample in a study of cytomegalovirus exposure and HLA in healthy donors. Primers for the PCR totalled 60 Vbeta and 13 Jbeta. Assay used: immunoSEQ multiplex PCR; TCRdb lists only in-frame clones, some missing. This sample's table has more than 140,000 clones. Sequences were obtained from PBMCs. These receptor sequences come from a woman aged 18-29 years in good health and CMV-seronegative.

The chain recombines TRBV7-6 with TRBJ2-3; 7 bases are a match to TRBD2. The length of the CDR3 is 16 residues. J was trimmed by 3 bases and V by 5 bases; bases with no gene match: 11. Germline V gene lookup returns CDR1 SGHVS and CDR2 FNYEAQ. The CDR3 is CASSPGEREGTDTQYF. The CDR3 DNA reads as TGTGCCAGCAGCCCCGGGGAGCGGGAAGGGACAGATACGCAGTATTTT.

This chain uses TRBV7-9 with TRBJ1-3; TRBD1 is a possible D gene (5 bases). This CDR3 has 17 residues. V gave up 5 bases and J gave up 2 bases, with 19 bases separating them. CDR1 SEHNR and CDR2 FQNEAQ come from the germline V gene (reference sequence). The CDR3 DNA reads as TGTGCCAGCAGCCTCCGCCTTCGACAGATTACTGGAAACACCATATATTTT. Translating it yields CASSLRLRQITGNTIYF.

The rearrangement uses TRBV4-1 and TRBJ2-5, with 11 bases lining up with TRBD1. The V gene end was trimmed by 3 bases and the J gene end by 6 bases; junction bases not matched to a gene: 9. The CDR3 spans 16 residues. Per the germline V gene, CDR1 is MGHRA and CDR2 is YSYEKL. CDR3 in DNA: TGCGCCAGCAGCCAGGGGGTGGACAGGGGGCGAAAGACCCAGTACTTC. Its translation is CASSQGVDRGRKTQYF.

V gene TRBV4-3 combines with J gene TRBJ1-4; 10 nucleotides align to TRBD1. V lost 4 bases to trimming and J lost 8 bases; unmatched junction nucleotides: 7. The germline gives CDR1 LGHNA, CDR2 YSLEER. The CDR3 spans 15 residues. The CDR3 region is CASSPKGQGHEKLFF. In DNA, the CDR3 is TGCGCCAGCAGCCCTAAGGGACAGGGGCACGAAAAACTGTTTTTT.

The chain couples TRBV6-1 to TRBJ2-3, with 7 bases lining up with TRBD2. V was pared by 7 bases and J by 10 bases, with 8 bases of the junction left unmatched. In germline, CDR1 is MNHNS, CDR2 SASEGT. The CDR3 length is 12 residues. The CDR3 DNA reads as TGTGCCAGCACCACCTGGGGAGGGTCGCAGTATTTT. This gives the protein CASTTWGGSQYF.

This chain links TRBV5-4 with TRBJ2-2; the match to TRBD1 covers 10 bases. CDR3 length: 15 residues. V shed 4 bases and J 7 bases; nucleotides not matched to a gene: 7. Germline CDR1 is SGHNT and CDR2 is YYREEE (reference sequence). CDR3 residues: CASSPGDRGYGELFF. DNA of the CDR3: TGTGCCAGCAGCCCCGGGGACAGGGGTTACGGGGAGCTGTTTTTT.

The chain is built from TRBV6-5 and TRBJ1-2; possibly TRBD1 for D (5 bases). From germline, CDR1 is MNHEY and CDR2 SVGAGI. The CDR3 runs 15 residues. V lost 2 bases, J lost 8 bases, and 18 bases lay in between. This chain's CDR3 is CASSYLGGGGDGYTF. The CDR3 nucleotides are TGTGCCAGCAGTTACCTCGGGGGGGGAGGGGACGGCTACACCTTC.

This sequence joins TRBV6-6 and TRBJ1-2, with TRBD1 as a possible D gene (6 bases). The CDR3 is made up of 15 amino acids. From germline, CDR1 is MNHNY and CDR2 SVGAGI (reference sequence). Trimming took off 4 bases at V and 0 bases at J, with 12 bases between the two ends. CDR3 in amino acids: CASSSLNRANYGYTF. The CDR3 DNA follows: TGTGCCAGCAGTTCCTTAAACAGGGCTAACTATGGCTACACCTTC.

The gene calls are TRBV13 and TRBJ2-7; possibly TRBD2 for D (6 bases). The CDR3 runs to 15 residues. Trimming removed 2 bases at V and 3 bases at J, with 14 bases between. Germline V lookup: CDR1 PRHDT, CDR2 FYEKMQ (reference sequence). Here the CDR3 DNA reads TGTGCCAGCAGCTTATCATCCCGGAGGGGCTACGAGCAGTACTTC. Protein product: CASSLSSRRGYEQYF.

The rearrangement uses TRBV10-3 and TRBJ2-1, with TRBD2 as a possible D gene (6 bases). V lost 9 bases, J lost 4 bases, and 19 bases lay in between. CDR3 size: 15 residues. The germline V gene encodes CDR1 ENHRY and CDR2 SYGVKD. This chain's CDR3 is CAIHRTVGGYNEQFF. Here the CDR3 DNA reads TGTGCCATTCATAGGACTGTGGGGGGTTACAATGAGCAGTTCTTC.

The chain carries TRBV5-5 and TRBJ1-1; the D gene is possibly TRBD1 (6 bases). The CDR3 length is 15 residues. Between the trimmed V and J ends, which lost 0 bases and 1 base, there was a span of 10 bases. Germline V gene data show CDR1 as SGHKS and CDR2 as YYEKEE (reference sequence). The CDR3 DNA follows: TGTGCCAGCAGCTTGGTCCCAGGGGAGAACACTGAAGCTTTCTTT. Its protein product is CASSLVPGENTEAFF.

The gene calls are TRBV27 and TRBJ1-1; possible D gene TRBD1, 6 bases. Germline lookup yields CDR1 MNHEY and CDR2 SMNVEV (reference sequence). The length of the CDR3 is 17 residues. Trimming left V 8 bases short and J 0 bases short, with 22 bases between. The CDR3 nucleotides read TGTGCCAGCCCCGGCGAAGCCTTGGGGGCAATGAACACTGAAGCTTTCTTT. It encodes CASPGEALGAMNTEAFF.

The chain joins TRBV29-1 to TRBJ1-2; 7 positions match TRBD1. Per germline, CDR1 SQVTM and CDR2 ANQGSEA. The CDR3 totals 15 residues. The J segment lost 0 bases and the V segment lost 3 bases, leaving 7 bases of the junction unmatched. CDR3 loop: CSVDVRQGSNYGYTF. The CDR3 DNA sequence: TGCAGCGTTGATGTCCGACAGGGCTCTAACTATGGCTACACCTTC.

This rearrangement joins TRBV7-2 to TRBJ2-1; 7 bases map to TRBD2. The CDR3 contains 13 residues. The germline CDR1 and CDR2 sequences are SGHTA and FQGNSA. V lost 7 bases to trimming and J lost 8 bases; unmatched junction nucleotides: 8. The CDR3 sequence is CASTKSGKHEQFF. CDR3 DNA: TGTGCCAGCACTAAGAGCGGGAAACATGAGCAGTTCTTC.

The rearrangement joins TRBV5-5 to TRBJ2-1; TRBD2 agrees at 7 bases. Germline CDR1 reads SGHKS; CDR2 reads YYEKEE (reference sequence). The CDR3 has 17 residues. V gave up 0 bases and J gave up 5 bases; unmatched junction bases: 11. CDR3 bases: TGTGCCAGCAGCTTGGGGTTTTCGGCGGGAGCGGACAATGAGCAGTTCTTC. Amino acid sequence: CASSLGFSAGADNEQFF.

The V call is TRBV30, the J call TRBJ2-3; D unclear. Per the germline V gene, CDR1 is GTSNPN and CDR2 is SVGIG (reference sequence). This CDR3 has 15 residues. Trimming left V 2 bases short and J 1 base short, with 13 bases between. The CDR3 DNA sequence: TGTGCCTGGAGTCCGCTAGAGGTGGGCACAGATACGCAGTATTTT. Its protein product is CAWSPLEVGTDTQYF.

The V gene is TRBV6-1, the J gene TRBJ1-5; perhaps TRBD1 as D (5 bases). V shed 4 bases and J shed 3 bases, with 19 bases lying between them. The germline gives CDR1 MNHNS, CDR2 SASEGT. This CDR3 comprises 17 residues. CDR3 sequence (DNA): TGTGCCAGCAGTGCAAGACAGAGCACAGTGCTCAATCAGCCCCAGCATTTT. Amino acid sequence: CASSARQSTVLNQPQHF.

The chain uses TRBV4-1 and TRBJ2-1; TRBD2 matches 14 bases. J gave up 10 bases and V 0 bases, and 5 bases lay outside the gene matches. From germline, CDR1 is MGHRA and CDR2 YSYEKL. This CDR3 is 16 amino acids long. The CDR3 loop is CASSQEGLAGGGEQFF. As DNA, the CDR3 is TGCGCCAGCAGCCAAGAAGGACTAGCGGGAGGAGGAGAGCAGTTCTTC.

The V and J genes are TRBV6-6 and TRBJ2-1, with 11 bases that match TRBD2. V shed 4 bases, J shed 7 bases, and the junction held 6 bases outside the gene matches. Germline V gene lookup returns CDR1 MNHNY and CDR2 SVGAGI (reference sequence). This CDR3 comprises 15 residues. DNA of the CDR3: TGTGCCAGCAGTTCATCGACTAGCGGGAAAAATGAGCAGTTCTTC. Translated: CASSSSTSGKNEQFF.

The V call is TRBV10-3, the J call TRBJ1-4; TRBD1 agrees at 9 bases. The CDR3 length is 13 residues. Trimming cost V 10 bases and J 7 bases; bases outside gene matches: 7. Per germline, CDR1 ENHRY and CDR2 SYGVKD. This chain's CDR3 is CASNRDRAEKLFF. In DNA form, the CDR3 reads TGTGCCAGCAACCGGGACAGGGCTGAAAAACTGTTTTTT.

The gene calls are TRBV29-1 and TRBJ2-1; D remains unclear. The CDR3 totals 12 residues. Germline assignment: CDR1 SQVTM and CDR2 ANQGSEA. Trimming left V 4 bases short and J 1 base short, with 5 bases between. The CDR3 region has the DNA TGCAGCGTTGCCGGGTCCTACAATGAGCAGTTCTTC. Its translation: CSVAGSYNEQFF.

This chain links TRBV11-2 with TRBJ2-7; the D gene could be TRBD1 or TRBD2 (5 bases each). Near its end, the DNA agrees better with TRBJ2-1, so the J call may be wrong. The CDR3 has 13 amino acids. Germline V gene sequence: CDR1 SGHAT, CDR2 FQNNGV. The DNA for the CDR3 is TGTGCCAGCAGCTTAGCTGGGGGCAATGAGCAGTTCTTC. It codes for CASSLAGGNEQFF.